This T cell receptor beta chain was captured by sequencing in a study of blood T cell repertoires in COVID-19. Study background: The samples span acute and convalescent COVID-19 from the United States, Italy and Spain. T cells, B-cell-depleted T cells, or PBMCs supplied cDNA or gDNA.

Trimming cost V 2 bases and J 7 bases, with 14 bases left between them. The CDR3 extends over 14 amino acids. Germline values: CDR1 GTSNPN, CDR2 SVGIG (reference sequence). Methods used by the authors: The authors estimated nucleated cell counts from reference gene primer amplification. Data came from immunoSEQ multiplex PCR; TCRdb stores just in-frame clones and leaves some out. The DNA was the basis for D and trimming; V, J and clone size are from that table. The repertoire holds about 240,000 clones, with 88% as singletons. Sequenced: peripheral blood. This clonotype was sampled from a woman aged 25 to 39 with acute or convalescent COVID-19. The chain is built from TRBV30 and TRBJ1-4; perhaps TRBD1 as D (6 bases). The CDR3 region has the DNA TGTGCCTGGAGTTGGGTGACAGGCCGTGAAAAACTGTTTTTT. It codes for CAWSWVTGREKLFF.